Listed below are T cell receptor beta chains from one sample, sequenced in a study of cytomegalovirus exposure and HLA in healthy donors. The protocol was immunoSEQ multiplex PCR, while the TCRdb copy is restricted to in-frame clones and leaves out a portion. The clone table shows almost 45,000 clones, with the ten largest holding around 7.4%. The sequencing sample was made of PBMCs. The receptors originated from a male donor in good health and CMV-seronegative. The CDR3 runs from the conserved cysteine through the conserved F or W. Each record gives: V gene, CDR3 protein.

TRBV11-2	CASSLEEGGNEQFF
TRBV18	CASSPQTGGTEAFF
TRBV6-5	CASSRTSGSAYEQYF
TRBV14	CASSQVLGVSYNEQFF
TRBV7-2	CASSSPTQGKETQYF
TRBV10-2	CASSEGGRPQETQYF
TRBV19	CASRARGLGRAPDTQYF
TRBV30	CAWSVGLTYEQYF
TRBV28	CASSAGGAGNTEAFF
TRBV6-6	CASSFREADTQYF
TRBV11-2	CASSSPDRGRLGGYTF
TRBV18	CASSARQGDEQYF
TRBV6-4	CASASGYTGELFF
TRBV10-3	CAISRQENTEAFF
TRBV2	CASSEVGKGRTEAFF
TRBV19	CASSPQGPNQPQHF
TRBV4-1	CASSQVPGLAGGYQETQYF
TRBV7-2	CASSLNSDTQYF
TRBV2	CASKDQRFSYEQYF
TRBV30	CAWAQGQGGTEAFF
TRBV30	CAWSAFRAGELFF
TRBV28	CASSFQGAGGYTF
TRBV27	CASSLLRGGEQFF
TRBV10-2	CASSETGGYEQYF
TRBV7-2	CASTGGGANQPQHF
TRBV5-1	CASSLSRGSAGELFF
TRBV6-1	CASRQYSGNTIYF
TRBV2	CASSNSGVPAYEQYF
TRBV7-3	CASSLAGGRTDTQYF
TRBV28	CASSVEGGVYYGYTF
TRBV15	CATSRDLGQNIQYF